The T cell receptor beta chain under discussion was sequenced for a study of T cells after yellow fever vaccination. Study observations and caveats: The study re-detected most primary-vaccination clones after the booster (96% CD4, roughly 90% CD8). Among all clonotypes, a small share was observed in both CD4 and CD8 compartments. FACS-sorted repertoires could contain abundant clonotypes contaminating from the bulk population.

This CDR3 contains 15 residues. Germline CDR1 and CDR2: SNHLY and FYNNEI. The V end was cut by 6 bases, the J end by 3 bases, with 14 bases between. A note on this clonotype: The antigen is undetermined.

MiXCR, run by TCRdb on the 5' RACE reads, gives a single entry per CDR3 protein. Of 100,000 to 150,000 distinct CDR3 sequences detected, roughly 15% appear once; the ten largest clones hold roughly 45%. The origin of this receptor is a man aged 18 to 29 who received the YFV17D yellow fever vaccine. The material was CD8+ T cells sorted from PBMCs, obtained 5 days after the yellow fever booster vaccination. The chain joins TRBV2 to TRBJ2-2, with D possibly matching TRBD2 (6 bases). The CDR3 loop is CASRAPGTYTGELFF. The CDR3 coding sequence is TGTGCCAGCAGGGCCCCCGGGACTTACACCGGGGAGCTGTTTTTT.